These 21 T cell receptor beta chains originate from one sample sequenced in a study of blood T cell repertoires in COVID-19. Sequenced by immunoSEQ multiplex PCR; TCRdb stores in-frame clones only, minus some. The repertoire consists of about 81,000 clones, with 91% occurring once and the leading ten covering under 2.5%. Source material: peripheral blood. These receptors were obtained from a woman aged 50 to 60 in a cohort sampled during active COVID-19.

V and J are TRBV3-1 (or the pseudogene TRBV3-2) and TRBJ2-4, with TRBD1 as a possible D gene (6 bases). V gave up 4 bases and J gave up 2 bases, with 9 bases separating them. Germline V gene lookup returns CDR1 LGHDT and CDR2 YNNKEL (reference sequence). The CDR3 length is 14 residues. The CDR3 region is CASSLRGTKNIQYF. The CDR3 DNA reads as TGTGCCAGCAGCCTAAGGGGGACCAAAAACATTCAGTACTTC.

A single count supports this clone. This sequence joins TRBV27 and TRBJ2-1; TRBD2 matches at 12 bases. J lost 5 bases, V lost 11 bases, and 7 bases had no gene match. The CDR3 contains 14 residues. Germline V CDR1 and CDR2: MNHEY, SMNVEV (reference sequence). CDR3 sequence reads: CAVSRLAGDNEQFF. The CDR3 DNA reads TGTGCCGTCTCCCGACTAGCGGGAGACAATGAGCAGTTCTTC.

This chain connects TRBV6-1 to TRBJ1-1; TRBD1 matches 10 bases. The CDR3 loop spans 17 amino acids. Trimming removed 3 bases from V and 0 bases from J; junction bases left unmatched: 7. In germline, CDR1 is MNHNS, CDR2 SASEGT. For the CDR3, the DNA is TGTGCCAGCAGTGACGACAGGGGGCCAGACTTGAACACTGAAGCTTTCTTT. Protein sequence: CASSDDRGPDLNTEAFF.

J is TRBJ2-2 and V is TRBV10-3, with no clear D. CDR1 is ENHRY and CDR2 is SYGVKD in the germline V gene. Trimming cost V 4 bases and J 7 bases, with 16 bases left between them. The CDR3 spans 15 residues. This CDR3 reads CAISGDPMNGGELFF. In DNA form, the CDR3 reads TGTGCCATCAGTGGCGATCCTATGAACGGCGGGGAGCTGTTTTTT.

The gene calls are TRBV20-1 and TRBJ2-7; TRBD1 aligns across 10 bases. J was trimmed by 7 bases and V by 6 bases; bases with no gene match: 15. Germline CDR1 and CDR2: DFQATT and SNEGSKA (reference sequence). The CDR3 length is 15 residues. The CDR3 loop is CSASLDRGLPREQYF. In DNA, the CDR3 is TGCAGTGCCAGTTTAGACAGGGGGCTCCCTAGGGAGCAGTACTTC.

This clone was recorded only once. CDR3 loop: CASSPGLAGEAPLYF. The CDR3, as DNA: TGTGCCAGCTCACCGGGACTAGCGGGAGAGGCTCCCTTGTACTTC. The chain joins TRBV18 to TRBJ2-7, with 14 bases lining up with TRBD2. Germline-derived CDR1 and CDR2 are KGHSH and LQKENI. J gave up 12 bases and V 3 bases, and 10 bases lay outside the gene matches. The CDR3 is made up of 15 amino acids.

In DNA form, the CDR3 reads TGTGCCAGCAGTGGGGACAGGGGCGATCAGCCCCAGCATTTT. It specifies CASSGDRGDQPQHF. V is TRBV25-1 and J is TRBJ1-5; 10 positions match TRBD1. This CDR3 has 14 amino acids. The trim removed 4 bases at V and 5 bases at J, leaving 2 bases unmatched. Per germline, CDR1 MGHDK and CDR2 SYGVNS.

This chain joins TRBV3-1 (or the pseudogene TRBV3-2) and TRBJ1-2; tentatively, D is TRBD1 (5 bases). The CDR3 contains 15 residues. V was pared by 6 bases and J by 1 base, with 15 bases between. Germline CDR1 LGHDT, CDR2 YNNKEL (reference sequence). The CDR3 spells CASRLTTAINYGYTF. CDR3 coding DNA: TGTGCCAGCAGACTCACGACAGCAATTAACTATGGCTACACCTTC.

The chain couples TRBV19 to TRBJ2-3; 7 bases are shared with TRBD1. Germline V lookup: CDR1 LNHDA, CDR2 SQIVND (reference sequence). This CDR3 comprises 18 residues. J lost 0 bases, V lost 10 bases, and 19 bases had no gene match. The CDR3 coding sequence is TGTGCCACCACCCCCCCGACAGGGACCTGGGGGAGCACAGATACGCAGTATTTT. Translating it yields CATTPPTGTWGSTDTQYF.

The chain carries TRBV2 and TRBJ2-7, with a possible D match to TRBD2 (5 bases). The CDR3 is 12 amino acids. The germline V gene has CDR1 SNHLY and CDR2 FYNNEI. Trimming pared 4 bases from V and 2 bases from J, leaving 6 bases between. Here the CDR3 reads CASSAEAYEQYF. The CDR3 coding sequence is TGTGCCAGCAGTGCGGAGGCCTACGAGCAGTACTTC.

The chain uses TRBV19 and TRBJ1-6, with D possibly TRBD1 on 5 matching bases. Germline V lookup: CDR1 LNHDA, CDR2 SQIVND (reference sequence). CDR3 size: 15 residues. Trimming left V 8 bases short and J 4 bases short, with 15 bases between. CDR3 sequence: CASQDSFSYNSPLHF. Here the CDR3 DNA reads TGTGCCAGTCAAGACAGTTTCTCTTATAATTCACCCCTCCACTTT.

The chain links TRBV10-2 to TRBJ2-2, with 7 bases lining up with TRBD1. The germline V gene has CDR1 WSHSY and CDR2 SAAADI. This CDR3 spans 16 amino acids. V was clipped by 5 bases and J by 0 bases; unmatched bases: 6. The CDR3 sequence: CASSSDRATNTGELFF. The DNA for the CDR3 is TGCGCCAGCAGTAGTGACAGGGCCACGAACACCGGGGAGCTGTTTTTT.

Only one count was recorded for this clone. CDR3 nucleotide sequence: TGTGCCAGCAGCCGATGGGGACAGGCGAACACTGAAGCTTTCTTT. Its protein product is CASSRWGQANTEAFF. The chain links TRBV14 to TRBJ1-1; TRBD1 matches 8 bases. CDR3 length: 15 amino acids. Germline V CDR1 and CDR2: SGHDN, FVKESK. The ends lost 4 bases at V and 1 base at J; junction bases unmatched: 5.

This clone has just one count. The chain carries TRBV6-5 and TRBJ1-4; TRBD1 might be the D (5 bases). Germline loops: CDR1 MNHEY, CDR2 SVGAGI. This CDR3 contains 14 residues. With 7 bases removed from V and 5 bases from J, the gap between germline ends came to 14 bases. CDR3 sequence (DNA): TGTGCCAGCAATTTTGGGGGGAAGAATGAAAAACTGTTTTTT. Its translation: CASNFGGKNEKLFF.

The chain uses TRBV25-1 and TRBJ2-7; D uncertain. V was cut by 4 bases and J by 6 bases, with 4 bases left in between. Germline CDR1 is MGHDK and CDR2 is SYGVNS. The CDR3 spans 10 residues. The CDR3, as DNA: TGTGCCAGCAGTGGTCGCGAGCAGTACTTC. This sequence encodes CASSGREQYF.

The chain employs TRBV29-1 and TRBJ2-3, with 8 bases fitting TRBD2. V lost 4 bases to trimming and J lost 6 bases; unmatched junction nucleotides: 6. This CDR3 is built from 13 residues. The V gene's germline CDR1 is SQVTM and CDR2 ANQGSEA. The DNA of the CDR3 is TGCAGCGTTGTGGCGGGAGGAGTGGATACGCAGTATTTT. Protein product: CSVVAGGVDTQYF.

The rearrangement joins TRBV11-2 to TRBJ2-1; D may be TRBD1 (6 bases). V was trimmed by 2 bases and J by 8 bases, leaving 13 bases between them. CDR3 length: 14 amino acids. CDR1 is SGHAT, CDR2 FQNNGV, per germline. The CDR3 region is CASSLTTGSHEQFF. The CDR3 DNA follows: TGTGCCAGCAGCTTAACCACAGGGAGCCATGAGCAGTTCTTC.

This chain's CDR3 is CASSIMTGGIGYEQYF. In nucleotides, the CDR3 is TGTGCCAGCAGCATAATGACAGGGGGCATCGGTTACGAGCAGTACTTC. The chain combines TRBV11-3 with TRBJ2-7; 10 positions agree with TRBD1. V lost 5 bases and J lost 4; bases outside the gene matches: 11. This CDR3 is 16 amino acids long. Germline CDR1 SGHNT, CDR2 YENEEA. The full variable domain, with the rest looked up from reference TRBV11-3 and TRBJ2-7, is EAGVVQSPRYKIIEKKQPVAFWCNPISGHNTLYWYLQNLGQGPELLIRYENEEAVDDSQLPKDRFSAERLKGVDSTLKIQPAELGDSAVYLCASSIMTGGIGYEQYFGPGTRLTVT.

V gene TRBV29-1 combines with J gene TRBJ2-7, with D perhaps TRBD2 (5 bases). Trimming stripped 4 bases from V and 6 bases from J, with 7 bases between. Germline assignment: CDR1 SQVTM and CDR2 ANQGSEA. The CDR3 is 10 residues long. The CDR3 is CSVGGIEQYF. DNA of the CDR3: TGCAGCGTTGGAGGGATCGAGCAGTACTTC.

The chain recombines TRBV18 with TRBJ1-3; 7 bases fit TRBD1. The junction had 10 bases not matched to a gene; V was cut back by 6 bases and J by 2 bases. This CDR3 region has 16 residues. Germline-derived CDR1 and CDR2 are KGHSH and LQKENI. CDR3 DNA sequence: TGTGCCAGCTCGCCTTCTCAAGGGGGCCCTGGAAACACCATATATTTT. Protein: CASSPSQGGPGNTIYF.

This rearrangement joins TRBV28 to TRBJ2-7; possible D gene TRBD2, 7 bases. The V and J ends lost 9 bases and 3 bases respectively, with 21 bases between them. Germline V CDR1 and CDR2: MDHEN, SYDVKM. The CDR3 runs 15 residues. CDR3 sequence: CASTRGGALFYEQYF. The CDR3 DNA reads TGTGCCAGTACTCGTGGGGGGGCGCTTTTCTACGAGCAGTACTTC.